This TCR beta chain originates from a study of T cell repertoires in cytomegalovirus infection. TCRdb itself ran the reads through MiXCR, one entry per CDR3 protein. Among some 450,000 distinct CDR3 sequences listed, roughly 30% were seen once. V lost 2 bases to trimming and J lost 0 bases; unmatched junction nucleotides: 2. This CDR3 is built from 15 residues. Germline V gene sequence: CDR1 DFQATT, CDR2 SNEGSKA (reference sequence). The V and J genes are TRBV20-1 and TRBJ2-1; 9 bases match TRBD2. This receptor was identified in a human donor in good health (CMV status not recorded). Some clones in this sample may be carry-over from other donors' samples. The specimen was PBMCs. The DNA of the CDR3 is TGCAGTGCTAGAAAGACTAGCGGCTCCTACAATGAGCAGTTCTTC. As protein: CSARKTSGSYNEQFF.